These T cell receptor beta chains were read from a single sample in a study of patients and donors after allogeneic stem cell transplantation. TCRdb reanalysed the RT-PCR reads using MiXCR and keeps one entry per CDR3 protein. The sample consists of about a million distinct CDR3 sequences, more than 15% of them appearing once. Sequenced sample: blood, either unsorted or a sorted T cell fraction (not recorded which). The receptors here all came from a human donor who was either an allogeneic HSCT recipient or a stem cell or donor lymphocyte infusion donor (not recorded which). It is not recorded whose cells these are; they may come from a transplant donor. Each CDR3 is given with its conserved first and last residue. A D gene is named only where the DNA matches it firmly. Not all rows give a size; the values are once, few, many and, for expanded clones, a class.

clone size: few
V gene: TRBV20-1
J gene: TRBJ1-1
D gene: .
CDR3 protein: CSAPGRNTEAFF
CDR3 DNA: TGCAGTGCCCCCGGGCGGAACACTGAAGCTTTCTTT

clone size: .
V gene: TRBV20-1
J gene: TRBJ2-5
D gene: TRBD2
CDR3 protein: CSARNTLAGRQETQYF
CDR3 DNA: TGCAGTGCTAGAAACACACTAGCGGGGAGGCAAGAGACCCAGTACTTC

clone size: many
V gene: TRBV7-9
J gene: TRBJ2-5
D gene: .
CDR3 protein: CASSPRENQETQYF
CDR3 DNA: TGTGCCAGCAGCCCACGGGAGAATCAAGAGACCCAGTACTTC

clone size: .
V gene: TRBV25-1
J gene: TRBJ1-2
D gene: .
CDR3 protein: CASSDSGSLYGYTF
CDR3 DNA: TGTGCCAGCAGTGACTCCGGGAGCCTCTATGGCTACACCTTC

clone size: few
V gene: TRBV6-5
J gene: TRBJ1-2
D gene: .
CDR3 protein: CASRSPKDGYTF
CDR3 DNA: TGTGCCAGTCGATCCCCCAAAGATGGCTACACCTTC

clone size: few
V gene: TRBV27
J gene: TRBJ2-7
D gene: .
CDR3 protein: CASSSSADEQYF
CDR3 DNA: TGTGCCAGCAGCTCCTCGGCGGACGAGCAGTACTTC

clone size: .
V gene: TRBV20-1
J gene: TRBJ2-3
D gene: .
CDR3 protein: CSARDRGSLPGQYF
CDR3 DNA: TGCAGTGCTAGAGATCGGGGCAGCCTGCCCGGGCAGTATTTT

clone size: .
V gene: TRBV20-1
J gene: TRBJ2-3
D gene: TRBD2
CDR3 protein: CSAKSLTSGGTDTQYF
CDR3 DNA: TGCAGTGCTAAAAGCCTGACTAGCGGGGGCACAGATACGCAGTATTTT

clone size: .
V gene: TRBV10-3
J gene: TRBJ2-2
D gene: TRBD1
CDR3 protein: CASRGGGQGITGELFF
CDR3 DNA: TGTGCCAGCCGAGGCGGGGGACAGGGAATCACCGGGGAGCTGTTTTTT

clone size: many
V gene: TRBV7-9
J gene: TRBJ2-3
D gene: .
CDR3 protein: CASSLMSDTQYF
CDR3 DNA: TGTGCCAGCAGCTTAATGTCAGATACGCAGTATTTT

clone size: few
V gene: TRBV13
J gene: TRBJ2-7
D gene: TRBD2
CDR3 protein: CASSLGTSGGSYEQYF
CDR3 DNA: TGTGCCAGCAGCTTAGGGACTAGCGGGGGTTCCTACGAGCAGTACTTC

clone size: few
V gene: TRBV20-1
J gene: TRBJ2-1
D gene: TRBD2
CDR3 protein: CSARAPGTSGPYNEQFF
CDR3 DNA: TGCAGTGCTAGGGCGCCGGGGACTAGCGGCCCCTACAATGAGCAGTTCTTC

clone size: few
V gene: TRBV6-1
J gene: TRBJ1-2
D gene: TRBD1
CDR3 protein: CASREGQGGGYGYTF
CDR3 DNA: TGTGCCAGCAGGGAAGGACAGGGGGGCGGGTATGGCTACACCTTC

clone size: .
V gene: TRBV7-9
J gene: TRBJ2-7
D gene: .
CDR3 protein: CASNEGTYEQYF
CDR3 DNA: TGTGCCAGCAACGAAGGGACTTACGAGCAGTACTTC

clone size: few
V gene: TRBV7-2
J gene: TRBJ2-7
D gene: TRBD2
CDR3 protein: CASSTTSGGYEQYF
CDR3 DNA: TGTGCCAGCAGCACGACTAGCGGGGGCTACGAGCAGTACTTC

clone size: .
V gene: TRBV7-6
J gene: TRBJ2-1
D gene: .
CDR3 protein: CASSTLLTGTYNEQFF
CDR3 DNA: TGTGCCAGCAGCACCCTATTGACCGGGACTTACAATGAGCAGTTCTTC

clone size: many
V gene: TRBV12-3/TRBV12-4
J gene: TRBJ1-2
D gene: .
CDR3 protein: CASSLKPGTYGYTF
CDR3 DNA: TGTGCCAGCAGTCTAAAACCCGGGACTTATGGCTACACCTTC

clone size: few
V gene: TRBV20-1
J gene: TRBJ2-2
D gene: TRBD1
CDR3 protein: CSATGGSNTGELFF
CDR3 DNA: TGCAGTGCTACAGGGGGATCGAACACCGGGGAGCTGTTTTTT

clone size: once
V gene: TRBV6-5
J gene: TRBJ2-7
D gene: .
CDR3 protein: CASSSHGAGSYEQYF
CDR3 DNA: TGTGCCAGCAGTTCGCATGGGGCAGGGTCCTACGAGCAGTACTTC

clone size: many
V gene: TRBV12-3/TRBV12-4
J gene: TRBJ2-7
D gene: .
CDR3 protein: CASMSSGTYGYEQYF
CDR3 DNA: TGTGCCAGCATGTCCTCCGGGACTTACGGCTACGAGCAGTACTTC

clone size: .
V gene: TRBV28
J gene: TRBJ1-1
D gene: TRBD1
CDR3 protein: CASSRLRGQGMLRNTEAFF
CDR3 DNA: TGTGCCAGCAGCCGTTTAAGGGGACAGGGTATGTTACGGAACACTGAAGCTTTCTTT

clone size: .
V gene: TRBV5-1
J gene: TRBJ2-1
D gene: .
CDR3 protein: CASSLAGAWNEQFF
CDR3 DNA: TGCGCCAGCAGCTTGGCCGGGGCCTGGAATGAGCAGTTCTTC

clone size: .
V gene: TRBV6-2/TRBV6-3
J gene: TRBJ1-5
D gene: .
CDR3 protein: CASSYAQARNQPQHF
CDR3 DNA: TGTGCCAGCAGTTACGCTCAGGCACGCAATCAGCCCCAGCATTTT

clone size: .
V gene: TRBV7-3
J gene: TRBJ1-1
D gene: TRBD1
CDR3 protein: CASSLDRDAEAFF
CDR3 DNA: TGTGCCAGCAGCTTGGACAGGGACGCTGAAGCTTTCTTT

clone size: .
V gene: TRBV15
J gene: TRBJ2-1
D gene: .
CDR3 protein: CATSRGADEQFF
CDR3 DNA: TGTGCCACCAGCCGCGGGGCTGATGAGCAGTTCTTC

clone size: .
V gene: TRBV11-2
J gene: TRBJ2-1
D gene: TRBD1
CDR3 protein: CASSWTGPARTHNNEQFF
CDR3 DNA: TGTGCCAGCAGCTGGACAGGGCCCGCAAGAACACACAACAATGAGCAGTTCTTC

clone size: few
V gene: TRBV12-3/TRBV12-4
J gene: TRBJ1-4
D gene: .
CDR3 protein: CASSRAETNEKLFF
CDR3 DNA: TGTGCCAGCAGCCGAGCAGAAACTAATGAAAAACTGTTTTTT

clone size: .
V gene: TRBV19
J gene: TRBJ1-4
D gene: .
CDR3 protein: CASRQRTNEKLFF
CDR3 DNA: TGTGCCAGCAGACAGAGGACTAATGAAAAACTGTTTTTT

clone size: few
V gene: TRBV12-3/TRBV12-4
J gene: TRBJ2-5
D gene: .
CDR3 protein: CASRGDGPTSFF
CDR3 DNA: TGTGCCAGCAGGGGAGACGGCCCGACTTCCTTCTTC

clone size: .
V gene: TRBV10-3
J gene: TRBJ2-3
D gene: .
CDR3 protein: CAIRGTPLTDTQYF
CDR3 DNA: TGTGCCATCAGGGGGACACCTCTCACAGATACGCAGTATTTT